This T cell receptor beta chain was identified during a study of shared clonotypes between healthy human individuals. Study as a whole: Per donor, CD8 memory used one plate, CD8 naive used two, CD4 memory used three and CD4 naive used three.

Findings and limits, study-wide: Non-shared clonotypes showed lower generation probabilities than clonotypes common to all four donors.

Genomic DNA per cell subset filled all wells of several immunoSEQ plates. Sequencing used immunoSEQ multiplex PCR; TCRdb keeps in-frame clones, though not all of them. In the table there are 2 million to 2.5 million clones, 95% of which are singletons. Partitioning of CD4+ cells yielded a CD45RA+ naive subset and a CD45RA-negative memory subset. As concerns this clone: Its specificity is not known.

The sequence was obtained from a young man in good health. Sequences were obtained from naive CD4+ T cells sorted from blood. Subset noted: CD45RA+ positively selected.

DNA of the CDR3: TGTGCCAGCAGCCCGAGTACCGTAGATGGCTACACCTTC. It is translated as CASSPSTVDGYTF. The chain joins TRBV6-1 to TRBJ1-2; D unclear. CDR1 is MNHNS, CDR2 SASEGT, per germline. Trimming stripped 6 bases from V and 6 bases from J, with 14 bases between. The length of the CDR3 is 13 residues.